The T cell receptor beta chain under discussion was sequenced for a study of blood T cell repertoires in COVID-19. About the study: Sample material is recorded as cDNA or gDNA derived from T cells, B-cell-depleted T cells, or PBMCs.

The germline V gene has CDR1 LGHNT and CDR2 FRNRAP. Trimming took off 4 bases at V and 4 bases at J, with 7 bases between the two ends. This CDR3 is built from 13 residues. Sequencing was performed with immunoSEQ multiplex PCR; in TCRdb, only in-frame clones are kept and a portion is missing. The profile shows roughly 16,000 clones, 70% to 90% of them singletons. Input material: peripheral blood. This TCR derives from a human donor in a cohort sampled during active COVID-19. The V gene is TRBV12-5, the J gene TRBJ1-4, with D perhaps TRBD1 (5 bases). The CDR3 DNA is TGTGCTAGTGGTTCAGACAGTAATGAAAAACTGTTTTTT. Amino acid sequence: CASGSDSNEKLFF.